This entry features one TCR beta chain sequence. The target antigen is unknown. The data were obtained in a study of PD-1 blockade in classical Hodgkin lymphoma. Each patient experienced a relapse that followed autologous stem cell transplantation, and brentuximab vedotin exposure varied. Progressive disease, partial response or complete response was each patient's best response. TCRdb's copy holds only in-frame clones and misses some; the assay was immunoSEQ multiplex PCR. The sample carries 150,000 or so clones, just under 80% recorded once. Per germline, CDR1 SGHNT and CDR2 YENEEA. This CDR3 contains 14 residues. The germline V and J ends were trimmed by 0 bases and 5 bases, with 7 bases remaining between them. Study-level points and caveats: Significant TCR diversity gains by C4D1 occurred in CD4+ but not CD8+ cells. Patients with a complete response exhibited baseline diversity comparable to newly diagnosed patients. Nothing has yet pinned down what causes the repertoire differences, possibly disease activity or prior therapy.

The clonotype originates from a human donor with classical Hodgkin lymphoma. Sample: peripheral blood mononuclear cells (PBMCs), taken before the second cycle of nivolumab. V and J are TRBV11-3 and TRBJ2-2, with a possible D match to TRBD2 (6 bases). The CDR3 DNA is TGTGCCAGCAGCTTAGATGGGGGGACCGGGGAGCTGTTTTTT. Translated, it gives CASSLDGGTGELFF.